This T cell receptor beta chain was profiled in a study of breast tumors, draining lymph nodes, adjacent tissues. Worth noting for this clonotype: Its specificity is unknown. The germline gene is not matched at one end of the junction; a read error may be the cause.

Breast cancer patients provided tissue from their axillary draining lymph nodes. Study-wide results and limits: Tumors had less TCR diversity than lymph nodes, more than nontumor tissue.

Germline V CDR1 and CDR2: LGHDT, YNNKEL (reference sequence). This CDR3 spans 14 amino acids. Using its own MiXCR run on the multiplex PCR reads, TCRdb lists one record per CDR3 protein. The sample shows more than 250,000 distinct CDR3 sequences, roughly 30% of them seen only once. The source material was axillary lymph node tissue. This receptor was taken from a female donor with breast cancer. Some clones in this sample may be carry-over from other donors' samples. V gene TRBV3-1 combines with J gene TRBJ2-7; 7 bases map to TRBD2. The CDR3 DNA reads TGCGCCAGCAGCCTCGCCAACGGGGGGTTAGGGCAGTACTTC. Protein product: CASSLANGGLGQYF.